This entry lists 30 T cell receptor beta chains sequenced from one sample in a study of blood T cell repertoires in COVID-19 (dated by TCRdb to the early 2020s). Receptor libraries were prepared by the immunoSEQ multiplex PCR assay. As stored in TCRdb, this immuneACCESS dataset retains in-frame rearrangements with V and J assigned. A fraction of the clones does not appear; measured against another copy, unresolved V genes explain less than half of the discrepancy, and the remainder lacks a known reason. The sample table holds around 120,000 clones, of which around 87% were seen once. The ten largest clones capture 25% to 35% of the sample. Sequenced: peripheral blood. All receptors come from a woman between 70 and 85 years old with acute or convalescent COVID-19.

V usage is TRBV5-6 and J usage is TRBJ1-4, with 8 bases lining up with TRBD1. The CDR3 sequence is 16 residues long. The junction had 4 bases not matched to a gene; V was cut back by 1 base and J by 2 bases. In germline, CDR1 is SGHDT, CDR2 YYEEEE. DNA of the CDR3: TGTGCCAGCAGCTTGCAGGGGGCATCGACTAATGAAAAACTGTTTTTT. Its protein product is CASSLQGASTNEKLFF.

This sequence joins TRBV28 and TRBJ2-1; D might be TRBD2 (5 bases). V dropped 7 bases and J dropped 0 bases, with 16 bases sitting between them. In germline, CDR1 is MDHEN, CDR2 SYDVKM. This CDR3 spans 16 amino acids. In DNA form, the CDR3 reads TGTGCCAGCATCGGAGCTAGCCCTAGCTCCTACAATGAGCAGTTCTTC. Residues: CASIGASPSSYNEQFF.

V gene TRBV5-5 combines with J gene TRBJ2-5; tentatively, D is TRBD2 (5 bases). This CDR3 has 15 amino acids. V was pared by 4 bases and J by 1 base, with 14 bases between. CDR1 and CDR2 (germline): SGHKS, YYEKEE (reference sequence). In DNA form, the CDR3 reads TGTGCCAGCAGCGACCGGGGAGATTCCCAAGAGACCCAGTACTTC. Translated: CASSDRGDSQETQYF.

A note on this clone: The sample carries other DNA sequences with the same CDR3. The chain links TRBV19 to TRBJ1-1, with 8 bases identical to TRBD1. Germline CDR1 LNHDA, CDR2 SQIVND (reference sequence). The CDR3 totals 14 residues. V lost 6 bases and J lost 2; bases outside the gene matches: 5. The CDR3 loop is CASRIQGVNTEAFF. The CDR3 DNA follows: TGTGCCAGTAGGATACAGGGGGTAAACACTGAAGCTTTCTTT.

This clone has a handful of counts. The V gene is TRBV2, the J gene TRBJ2-5, with 8 bases identical to TRBD2. V shed 2 bases and J 5 bases; nucleotides not matched to a gene: 4. This CDR3 is built from 14 residues. Germline loops: CDR1 SNHLY, CDR2 FYNNEI. Here the CDR3 DNA reads TGTGCCAGCAGTGAACTAACGGGGGGGGAGACCCAGTACTTC. Translation gives CASSELTGGETQYF.

The chain is built from TRBV30 and TRBJ1-2; D might be TRBD1 (6 bases). In germline, CDR1 is GTSNPN, CDR2 SVGIG (reference sequence). Trimming left V 3 bases short and J 4 bases short, with 12 bases between. The CDR3 totals 13 residues. CDR3 bases: TGTGCCTGGAGCCCGGACAGAACCTATGGCTACACCTTC. Its translation is CAWSPDRTYGYTF.

The CDR3 region is CASGTGMNTEAFF. The CDR3 DNA is TGTGCCAGCGGGACAGGGATGAACACTGAAGCTTTCTTT. The V call is TRBV2, the J call TRBJ1-1; 9 nucleotides align to TRBD1. The germline gives CDR1 SNHLY, CDR2 FYNNEI. The V gene end was trimmed by 8 bases and the J gene end by 0 bases; junction bases not matched to a gene: 1. The CDR3 spans 13 residues.

This chain links TRBV24-1 with TRBJ2-5, with a tentative D call TRBD2 (5 bases). The germline V gene encodes CDR1 KGHDR and CDR2 SFDVKD. The V end was cut by 5 bases, the J end by 1 base, with 7 bases between. The CDR3 extends over 13 amino acids. CDR3 sequence reads: CATSVGGQETQYF. CDR3 nucleotides: TGTGCCACCAGTGTAGGAGGCCAAGAGACCCAGTACTTC.

The chain uses TRBV5-1 and TRBJ2-2; 10 positions agree with TRBD1. This CDR3 is built from 14 residues. V shed 7 bases, J shed 5 bases, and the junction held 5 bases outside the gene matches. Per germline, CDR1 SGHRS and CDR2 YFSETQ. The CDR3 loop reads CASGPGQGTGELFF. For the CDR3, the DNA is TGCGCCAGCGGACCGGGACAGGGGACCGGGGAGCTGTTTTTT.

The chain joins TRBV12-3 or TRBV12-4 to TRBJ1-2; unclear D gene. Trimming stripped 3 bases from V and 0 bases from J, with 5 bases between. The CDR3 runs to 13 residues. The CDR3 loop is CASSFSTNYGYTF. CDR3 nucleotide sequence: TGTGCCAGCAGTTTTTCCACTAACTATGGCTACACCTTC.

The chain combines TRBV5-1 with TRBJ1-1, with D possibly being TRBD1 (6 bases). The length of the CDR3 is 17 residues. V lost 1 base to trimming and J lost 1 base, with 17 bases between them. The germline V gene has CDR1 SGHRS and CDR2 YFSETQ. CDR3 sequence: CASSLWGGYLGNTEAFF. CDR3 sequence (DNA): TGCGCCAGCAGCTTGTGGGGGGGCTACCTGGGGAACACTGAAGCTTTCTTT. Looking up the rest from reference TRBV5-1 and TRBJ1-1 gives the full variable domain: KAGVTQTPRYLIKTRGQQVTLSCSPISGHRSVSWYQQTPGQGLQFLFEYFSETQRNKGNFPGRFSGRQFSNSRSEMNVSTLELGDSALYLCASSLWGGYLGNTEAFFGQGTRLTVV.

This sequence joins TRBV4-2 and TRBJ1-1; perhaps TRBD1 as D (6 bases). Germline-derived CDR1 and CDR2 are LGHNA and YNFKEQ. The V end was cut by 1 base, the J end by 1 base, with 13 bases between. This CDR3 region has 16 residues. In DNA form, the CDR3 reads TGTGCCAGCAGCCAAGTCCTGGGGGCAGGGAACACTGAAGCTTTCTTT. It translates to CASSQVLGAGNTEAFF.

The CDR3: CASSVRDRLDPNYGYTF. CDR3 DNA sequence: TGTGCCAGCAGCGTCCGGGACAGGCTAGATCCTAACTATGGCTACACCTTC. The V and J genes are TRBV5-6 and TRBJ1-2; TRBD1 aligns across 8 bases. The junction had 11 bases not matched to a gene; V was cut back by 4 bases and J by 0 bases. CDR1 and CDR2 (germline): SGHDT, YYEEEE. The CDR3 runs 17 residues.

This rearrangement joins TRBV19 to TRBJ2-2; D uncertain. The length of the CDR3 is 14 residues. With 2 bases removed from V and 1 base from J, the gap between germline ends came to 5 bases. Germline V lookup: CDR1 LNHDA, CDR2 SQIVND (reference sequence). The CDR3 region is CASSIRGNTGELFF. In nucleotides, the CDR3 is TGTGCCAGTAGTATAAGAGGGAACACCGGGGAGCTGTTTTTT.

This clone appeared a few times. The V and J genes are TRBV10-1 and TRBJ2-3; TRBD2 matches at 7 bases. This CDR3 is 16 amino acids long. CDR1 and CDR2 from the germline V gene are WNHNN and SYGVQD (reference sequence). Unmatched junction bases numbered 9, after V lost 5 bases and J lost 1 base. CDR3 DNA: TGCGCCAGCAGTCCCCTCGGGGCGGGGGGCACAGATACGCAGTATTTT. This encodes CASSPLGAGGTDTQYF.

The chain joins TRBV5-1 to TRBJ2-2, with 7 bases identical to TRBD2. Germline-derived CDR1 and CDR2 are SGHRS and YFSETQ. The trim removed 4 bases at V and 1 base at J, leaving 7 bases unmatched. This CDR3 has 16 residues. CDR3 sequence: CASSPVRGENTGELFF. CDR3 nucleotide sequence: TGCGCCAGCAGCCCCGTTCGGGGGGAGAACACCGGGGAGCTGTTTTTT.

The rearrangement joins TRBV5-1 to TRBJ1-6; no reliable D call. Between the trimmed V and J ends, which lost 4 bases and 7 bases, there was a span of 12 bases. Looked up from germline, CDR1 is SGHRS and CDR2 is YFSETQ. This CDR3 contains 14 residues. CDR3 coding DNA: TGCGCCAGCAGCCGGCCTGACACCAATTCACCCCTCCACTTT. Protein product: CASSRPDTNSPLHF.

This clone was seen once. The CDR3 spells CASSFQGSRNNEQFF. The DNA of the CDR3 is TGTGCCAGCAGCTTTCAGGGATCTCGAAACAATGAGCAGTTCTTC. The chain combines TRBV11-1 with TRBJ2-1; tentative D call: TRBD1 (5 bases). V gave up 3 bases and J gave up 5 bases, with 14 bases separating them. In germline, CDR1 is SGHAT, CDR2 FQDESV (reference sequence). The CDR3 has 15 amino acids. The whole variable domain, remainder taken from reference TRBV11-1 and TRBJ2-1, is EAEVAQSPRYKITEKSQAVAFWCDPISGHATLYWYRQILGQGPELLVQFQDESVVDDSQLPKDRFSAERLKGVDSTLKIQPAELGDSAMYLCASSFQGSRNNEQFFGPGTRLTVL.

This chain links TRBV28 with TRBJ2-1; 9 bases agree with TRBD1. The CDR3 runs 15 residues. In germline, CDR1 is MDHEN, CDR2 SYDVKM. The junction had 5 bases not matched to a gene; V was cut back by 2 bases and J by 6 bases. This chain's CDR3 is CASSLIRQGGNEQFF. Here the CDR3 DNA reads TGTGCCAGCAGTTTAATCCGACAGGGGGGCAATGAGCAGTTCTTC. Using reference TRBV28 and TRBJ2-1 for the parts outside the CDR3, the full variable domain is DVKVTQSSRYLVKRTGEKVFLECVQDMDHENMFWYRQDPGLGLRLIYFSYDVKMKEKGDIPEGYSVSREKKERFSLILESASTNQTSMYLCASSLIRQGGNEQFFGPGTRLTVL.

V and J are TRBV4-1 and TRBJ2-5; TRBD1 matches at 7 bases. The junction had 3 bases not matched to a gene; V was cut back by 5 bases and J by 0 bases. Germline loops: CDR1 MGHRA, CDR2 YSYEKL. The CDR3 loop spans 14 amino acids. CDR3 DNA: TGCGCCAGCAGCGGCAGGGGGAACCAAGAGACCCAGTACTTC. Translated, it gives CASSGRGNQETQYF.

V is TRBV12-3 or TRBV12-4 and J is TRBJ1-5, with D unresolved. The CDR3 runs 13 residues. V lost 6 bases, J lost 2 bases, and 8 bases lay in between. The CDR3, as DNA: TGTGCCAGCAGATTCGGGGGCAATCAGCCCCAGCATTTT. Translation: CASRFGGNQPQHF.

The V and J genes are TRBV6-5 and TRBJ1-1, with D tentatively TRBD1 (5 bases). CDR3 size: 14 residues. Trimming cost V 0 bases and J 3 bases, with 8 bases left between them. CDR1 and CDR2 (germline): MNHEY, SVGAGI. CDR3 sequence reads: CASSYSSGDTEAFF. CDR3 sequence (DNA): TGTGCCAGCAGTTACTCCTCGGGGGACACTGAAGCTTTCTTT.

The chain couples TRBV5-5 to TRBJ2-5; D perhaps matches TRBD1 (6 bases). Looked up from germline, CDR1 is SGHKS and CDR2 is YYEKEE (reference sequence). This CDR3 has 15 residues. Trimming removed 2 bases at V and 4 bases at J, with 15 bases between. The CDR3 coding sequence is TGTGCCAGCAGCTTTTCCTCGGGCAGGGGAGAGACCCAGTACTTC. It translates to CASSFSSGRGETQYF.

The chain links TRBV12-5 to TRBJ2-7; possibly TRBD1 for D (5 bases). Germline-derived CDR1 and CDR2 are LGHNT and FRNRAP. V shed 0 bases and J shed 2 bases, with 14 bases lying between them. The CDR3 extends over 16 amino acids. The CDR3 DNA reads as TGTGCTAGTGGTTTGGTACGCGCAGGGCGAACCTACGAGCAGTACTTC. Its translation is CASGLVRAGRTYEQYF. The whole variable domain, remainder taken from reference TRBV12-5 and TRBJ2-7, is DARVTQTPRHKVTEMGQEVTMRCQPILGHNTVFWYRQTMMQGLELLAYFRNRAPLDDSGMPKDRFSAEMPDATLATLKIQPSEPRDSAVYFCASGLVRAGRTYEQYFGPGTRLTVT.

This chain's CDR3 is CASRKLAGGYNEQFF. DNA for the CDR3: TGTGCCAGCAGAAAACTAGCGGGGGGATACAATGAGCAGTTCTTC. The chain carries TRBV2 and TRBJ2-1; 12 bases align to TRBD2. Germline V gives CDR1 SNHLY, CDR2 FYNNEI. Trimming took 6 bases from V and 4 from J; bases not matched to a gene: 4. CDR3 length equals 15 residues.

The chain carries TRBV25-1 and TRBJ1-2; 8 bases agree with TRBD1. CDR1 and CDR2 (germline): MGHDK, SYGVNS. Trimming cost V 0 bases and J 0 bases; bases outside gene matches: 9. The CDR3 runs to 18 residues. CDR3 in DNA: TGTGCCAGCAGTGAATACCGGCAGGGGGCGTCTCCTAACTATGGCTACACCTTC. Translating gives CASSEYRQGASPNYGYTF.

This chain joins TRBV29-1 and TRBJ1-2, with 9 bases identical to TRBD1. From germline, CDR1 is SQVTM and CDR2 ANQGSEA. J lost 7 bases, V lost 3 bases, and 6 bases had no gene match. This CDR3 region has 13 residues. The CDR3 region is CSVDPRQGGGYTF. The CDR3 region has the DNA TGCAGCGTTGATCCCCGACAGGGGGGTGGCTACACCTTC. Complete variable domain (other parts from reference TRBV29-1 and TRBJ1-2): SAVISQKPSRDICQRGTSLTIQCQVDSQVTMMFWYRQQPGQSLTLIATANQGSEATYESGFVIDKFPISRPNLTFSTLTVSNMSPEDSSIYLCSVDPRQGGGYTFGSGTRLTVV.

CDR3 nucleotides: TGTGCCAGCAGCAAAGGGACAGCGAACACCGGGGAGCTGTTTTTT. It yields the protein CASSKGTANTGELFF. The genes are TRBV7-9 and TRBJ2-2, with 7 bases that match TRBD1. V lost 5 bases to trimming and J lost 0 bases; unmatched junction nucleotides: 3. The CDR3 spans 15 residues. Germline values: CDR1 SEHNR, CDR2 FQNEAQ (reference sequence).

The V and J genes are TRBV5-4 and TRBJ1-1; TRBD1 matches 12 bases. The CDR3 is made up of 13 amino acids. V was pared by 9 bases and J by 8 bases, with 8 bases of the junction left unmatched. Germline V gives CDR1 SGHNT, CDR2 YYREEE (reference sequence). In DNA, the CDR3 is TGTGCCAACACCCGGGACAGGGGGCCGGAAGCTTTCTTT. This gives the protein CANTRDRGPEAFF. The variable domain in full, with the rest retrieved from reference TRBV5-4 and TRBJ1-1, is ETGVTQSPTHLIKTRGQQVTLRCSSQSGHNTVSWYQQALGQGPQFIFQYYREEENGRGNFPPRFSGLQFPNYSSELNVNALELDDSALYLCANTRDRGPEAFFGQGTRLTVV.

This chain connects TRBV30 to TRBJ2-7; 11 nucleotides agree with TRBD1. V shed 4 bases, J shed 6 bases, and the junction held 14 bases outside the gene matches. This CDR3 has 16 residues. Germline V CDR1 and CDR2: GTSNPN, SVGIG (reference sequence). The CDR3 coding sequence is TGTGCCTGGATTAGGACAGGGGGCGCATTAAAGCCCGAGCAGTACTTC. Encoded protein: CAWIRTGGALKPEQYF.